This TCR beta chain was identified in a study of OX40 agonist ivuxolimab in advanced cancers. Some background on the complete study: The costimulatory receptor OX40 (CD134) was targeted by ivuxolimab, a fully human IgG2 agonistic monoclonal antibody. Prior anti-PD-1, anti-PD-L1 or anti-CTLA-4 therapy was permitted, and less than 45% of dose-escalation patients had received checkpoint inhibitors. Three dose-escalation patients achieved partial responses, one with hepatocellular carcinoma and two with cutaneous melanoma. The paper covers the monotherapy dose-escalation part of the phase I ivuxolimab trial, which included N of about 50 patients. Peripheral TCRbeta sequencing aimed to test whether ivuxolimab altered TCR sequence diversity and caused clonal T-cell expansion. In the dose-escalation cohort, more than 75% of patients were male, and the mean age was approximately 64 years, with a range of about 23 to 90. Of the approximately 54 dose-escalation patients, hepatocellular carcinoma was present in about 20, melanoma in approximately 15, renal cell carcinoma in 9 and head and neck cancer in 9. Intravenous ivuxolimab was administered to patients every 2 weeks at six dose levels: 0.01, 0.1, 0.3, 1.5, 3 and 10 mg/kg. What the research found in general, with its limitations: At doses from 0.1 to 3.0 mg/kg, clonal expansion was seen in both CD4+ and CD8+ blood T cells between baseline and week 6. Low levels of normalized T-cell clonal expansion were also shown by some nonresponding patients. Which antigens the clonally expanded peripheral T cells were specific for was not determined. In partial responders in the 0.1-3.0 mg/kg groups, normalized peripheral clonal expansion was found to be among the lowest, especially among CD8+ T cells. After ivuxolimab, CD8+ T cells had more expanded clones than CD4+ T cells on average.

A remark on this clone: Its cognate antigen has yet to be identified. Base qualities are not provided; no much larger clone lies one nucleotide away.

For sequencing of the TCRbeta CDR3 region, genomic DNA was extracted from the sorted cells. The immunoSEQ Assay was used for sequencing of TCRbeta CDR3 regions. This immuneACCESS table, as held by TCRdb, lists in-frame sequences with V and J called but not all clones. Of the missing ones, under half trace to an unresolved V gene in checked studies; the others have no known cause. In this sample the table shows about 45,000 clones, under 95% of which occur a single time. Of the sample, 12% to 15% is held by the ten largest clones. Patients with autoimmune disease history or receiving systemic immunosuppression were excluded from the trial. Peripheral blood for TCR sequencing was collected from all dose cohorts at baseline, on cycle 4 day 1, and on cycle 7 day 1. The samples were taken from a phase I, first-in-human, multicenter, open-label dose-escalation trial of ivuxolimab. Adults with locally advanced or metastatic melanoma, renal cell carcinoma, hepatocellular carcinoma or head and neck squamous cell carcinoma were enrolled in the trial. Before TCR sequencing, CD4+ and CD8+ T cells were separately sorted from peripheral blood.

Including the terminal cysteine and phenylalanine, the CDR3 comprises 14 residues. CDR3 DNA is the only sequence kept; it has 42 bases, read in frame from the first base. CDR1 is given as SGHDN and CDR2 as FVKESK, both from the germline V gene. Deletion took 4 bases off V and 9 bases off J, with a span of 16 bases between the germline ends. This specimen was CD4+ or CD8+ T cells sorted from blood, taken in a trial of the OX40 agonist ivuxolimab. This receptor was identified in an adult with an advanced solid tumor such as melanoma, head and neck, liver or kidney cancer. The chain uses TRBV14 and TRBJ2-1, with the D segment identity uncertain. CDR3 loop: CASSLRSQWGEQFF. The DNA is TGTGCCAGCAGCCTTAGATCCCAATGGGGTGAGCAGTTCTTC.